This T cell receptor (beta chain) was recorded in a study of blood T cell repertoires in COVID-19. Looking at the study overall: Whether acute or convalescent, the COVID-19 samples came from the United States, Italy and Spain. PBMCs, B-cell-depleted T cells, or T cells were the source of the cDNA or gDNA that made up the material.

In the original processing: From reference gene primer amplification, estimates of nucleated cell counts were derived. Profiled with immunoSEQ multiplex PCR; TCRdb holds only in-frame clones, not every one. V and J calls plus clone size are reproduced from that table; the DNA served to infer D and trimming. The sample records some 65,000 clones, approximately 83% being singletons. Per the germline V gene, CDR1 is MNHEY and CDR2 is SVGAGI. Germline trimming cut 8 bases from V and 4 bases from J; bases unmatched to any gene: 9. The CDR3 spans 14 residues. While infection was still active, Seattle patients were enrolled and then followed longitudinally.

This receptor was taken from a man between 35 and 55 years old with COVID-19, enrolled during active disease. The sequenced sample was peripheral blood. V usage is TRBV6-5 and J usage is TRBJ2-3; 7 bases are a match to TRBD1. The DNA for the CDR3 is TGTGCCAGCGGAGACAGGGTGGGCGCAGATACGCAGTATTTT. As protein: CASGDRVGADTQYF.